The T cell receptor (beta chain) described here comes from a study of chemoradiotherapy in HPV16-positive cancers. Germline V gene lookup returns CDR1 MDHEN and CDR2 SYDVKM. V was clipped by 7 bases and J by 0 bases, with 12 bases between them. The CDR3 length is 14 residues. Assay: immunoSEQ multiplex PCR; the TCRdb copy retains only in-frame clones and omits some. The table has around 2,700 clones, roughly 85% seen once. Samples were taken several times over chemoradiotherapy. Findings of the study overall: During treatment, candidate HPV-specific clones and E7-related motifs expanded in tumor.

This clone is a singleton in its sample. The target antigen is unknown. This sample comprised tumor tissue, obtained from a patient who underwent chemoradiotherapy. This TCR derives from a human donor with HPV-associated anogenital cancer. This chain connects TRBV28 to TRBJ1-2, with D perhaps matching TRBD1 (6 bases). For the CDR3, the DNA is TGTGCCAGCACCCCGGACAGTTCTAACTATGGCTACACCTTC. Translation gives CASTPDSSNYGYTF.